A selection of T cell receptor beta chains follows, all from one sample in a study of T-cell memory formation after mild COVID-19. TCRdb redid the calling of the 5' RACE reads with MiXCR, one entry per CDR3 protein. The table shows about 270,000 distinct CDR3 sequences, with roughly 15% occurring only once. Sample: PBMCs or a T cell subset sorted from them (not recorded which). The receptors originated from an adult woman who had mild COVID-19 (a few samples of this study predate the infection). Cell type and time point are not known. Both conserved end residues are part of each CDR3. The order of the fields is CDR3 length, clone size, D gene, V gene, J gene, CDR3 protein, CDR3 DNA. The D gene is left open where the match is weak. A row's size may be missing; if present it is once, few, many or a size class.

>14|few|TRBD1|TRBV12-3/TRBV12-4|TRBJ1-4
CASSYGTGKEKLFF
TGTGCCAGCAGTTACGGGACAGGGAAAGAAAAACTGTTTTTT
>14|.|TRBD2|TRBV5-1|TRBJ2-7
CASSSGTSQDEQYF
TGCGCCAGCAGCTCCGGGACTAGCCAAGACGAGCAGTACTTC
>13|many|.|TRBV5-1|TRBJ2-7
CASSFKDTYEQYF
TGCGCCAGCAGCTTCAAAGACACCTACGAGCAGTACTTC
>18|.|TRBD2|TRBV7-2|TRBJ2-1
CASSLAASGGLSYNEQFF
TGTGCCAGCAGCTTAGCGGCTAGCGGGGGCCTCTCCTACAATGAGCAGTTCTTC
>12|few|.|TRBV29-1|TRBJ2-3
CSARRGGDTQYF
TGCAGCGCCCGACGTGGGGGAGATACGCAGTATTTT
>16|.|TRBD2|TRBV7-2|TRBJ2-7
CASSQPVGGRASEQYF
TGTGCCAGCAGTCAACCGGTGGGCGGGAGGGCCTCCGAGCAGTACTTC
>17|.|.|TRBV27|TRBJ2-6
CASSFVFGASGANVLTF
TGTGCCAGCAGTTTTGTGTTCGGGGCCTCTGGGGCCAACGTCCTGACTTTC
>15|.|TRBD1|TRBV18|TRBJ1-2
CASSLTGQPNYGYTF
TGTGCCAGCTCACTAACGGGACAGCCAAACTATGGCTACACCTTC
>13|.|.|TRBV7-9|TRBJ2-2
CASSLELTGELFF
TGTGCCAGCAGCTTAGAACTCACCGGGGAGCTGTTTTTT
>15|.|.|TRBV6-5|TRBJ1-2
CASSSPAGYEYGYTF
TGTGCCAGCAGTTCCCCCGCAGGGTATGAGTATGGCTACACCTTC
>15|once|.|TRBV11-2|TRBJ2-6
CASSSWGPGANVLTF
TGTGCCAGCAGCTCCTGGGGGCCTGGGGCCAACGTCCTGACTTTC
>13|.|.|TRBV24-1|TRBJ1-5
CATSDRVNQPQHF
TGTGCCACCAGTGACAGGGTCAATCAGCCCCAGCATTTT
>18|.|TRBD1|TRBV7-2|TRBJ1-2
CASSLAQTGALANYGYTF
TGTGCCAGCAGCTTAGCCCAGACAGGGGCCCTAGCTAACTATGGCTACACCTTC
>15|many|TRBD2|TRBV5-1|TRBJ2-2
CASSPVAGSTGELFF
TGCGCCAGCAGCCCCGTAGCGGGCTCCACCGGGGAGCTGTTTTTT
>11|.|.|TRBV7-2|TRBJ2-4
CASRSKNIQYF
TGTGCCAGCAGATCAAAAAACATTCAGTACTTC
>13|many|TRBD1|TRBV3-1|TRBJ1-2
CASSRDSYYGYTF
TGTGCCAGCAGCCGGGACAGTTACTATGGCTACACCTTC
>13|.|.|TRBV7-3|TRBJ2-7
CASSSQGDYEQYF
TGTGCCAGCAGCTCGCAGGGAGACTACGAGCAGTACTTC
>14|few|TRBD2|TRBV14|TRBJ2-1
CASSQVSGRYEQFF
TGTGCCAGCAGCCAAGTTAGCGGGAGGTATGAGCAGTTCTTC
>14|.|TRBD1|TRBV7-6|TRBJ1-1
CASSPSTGGTEAFF
TGTGCCAGCAGCCCGTCAACAGGGGGAACTGAAGCTTTCTTT
>15|few|.|TRBV5-1|TRBJ1-3
CASSLEQGSGNTIYF
TGCGCCAGCAGCTTGGAACAGGGCTCTGGAAACACCATATATTTT
>14|few|.|TRBV11-2|TRBJ1-2
CASSSDTTSYGYTF
TGTGCCAGCAGCTCTGACACCACCTCCTATGGCTACACCTTC
>12|.|.|TRBV6-5|TRBJ1-5
CASSYSRGPQHF
TGTGCCAGCAGTTACTCGAGAGGACCCCAGCATTTT
>11|.|.|TRBV2|TRBJ2-7
CASSEVTVQYF
TGTGCCAGCAGTGAAGTGACAGTGCAGTACTTC
>15|few|.|TRBV3-1|TRBJ2-5
CASSQNYREEETQYF
TGTGCCAGCAGCCAAAATTACAGGGAAGAGGAGACCCAGTACTTC
>19|.|TRBD2|TRBV20-1|TRBJ2-3
CSASDSKQRGGRGTDTQYF
TGCAGTGCTAGCGACAGTAAACAGCGGGGGGGCCGAGGAACAGATACGCAGTATTTT
>13|many|.|TRBV5-1|TRBJ2-4
CASSQTGENIQYF
TGCGCCAGCAGCCAAACAGGCGAAAACATTCAGTACTTC
>15|few|.|TRBV5-1|TRBJ2-5
CASSLVQGRQETQYF
TGCGCCAGCAGCTTGGTCCAGGGGCGTCAGGAGACCCAGTACTTC
>14|many|.|TRBV5-1|TRBJ2-7
CASSLEDPTYEQYF
TGCGCCAGCAGCTTGGAGGACCCGACCTACGAGCAGTACTTC
>13|few|.|TRBV5-1|TRBJ2-7
CASSLLRGYEQYF
TGCGCCAGCAGCTTACTCAGGGGCTACGAGCAGTACTTC
>15|.|.|TRBV20-1|TRBJ1-1
CSARDRGGASTEAFF
TGCAGTGCTAGAGATCGGGGGGGAGCAAGTACTGAAGCTTTCTTT
>15|few|TRBD2|TRBV5-1|TRBJ2-5
CASSEAGRDQETQYF
TGCGCCAGCAGCGAGGCCGGGAGGGACCAAGAGACCCAGTACTTC
>18|many|.|TRBV6-1|TRBJ2-1
CASSRTAPGASSYNEQFF
TGTGCCAGCAGTAGAACAGCTCCCGGGGCTAGCTCCTACAATGAGCAGTTCTTC
>13|many|.|TRBV12-3/TRBV12-4|TRBJ1-5
CASSFSSNQPQHF
TGTGCCAGCAGTTTCAGCAGCAATCAGCCCCAGCATTTT
>13|.|.|TRBV30|TRBJ1-2
CAWSRDGVYGYTF
TGTGCCTGGAGCAGGGACGGGGTTTATGGCTACACCTTC
>12|few|.|TRBV7-9|TRBJ2-1
CASTPISNEQFF
TGTGCCAGTACTCCAATCTCGAATGAGCAGTTCTTC
>13|.|.|TRBV5-5|TRBJ1-2
CASSLSANYGYTF
TGTGCCAGCAGCCTCTCAGCTAACTATGGCTACACCTTC
>15|.|.|TRBV7-9|TRBJ1-1
CASSRRATGNNEAFF
TGTGCCAGCAGCCGTCGGGCCACAGGAAACAATGAAGCTTTCTTT
>14|few|.|TRBV5-1|TRBJ1-2
CASSWGGSSDGYTF
TGCGCCAGCAGCTGGGGGGGGTCCTCGGATGGCTACACCTTC
>17|.|TRBD2|TRBV4-1|TRBJ2-1
CASSQGLAGAFDNEQFF
TGCGCCAGCAGCCAAGGATTAGCGGGGGCCTTCGACAATGAGCAGTTCTTC
>13|few|.|TRBV7-2|TRBJ1-5
CASSQNGVQPQHF
TGTGCCAGCAGCCAGAATGGGGTTCAGCCCCAGCATTTT
>13|few|.|TRBV12-3/TRBV12-4|TRBJ1-5
CASSRTRDQPQHF
TGTGCCAGCAGTCGCACAAGGGACCAGCCCCAGCATTTT
>15|.|TRBD1|TRBV3-1|TRBJ2-2
CASSQDVTGPGELFF
TGTGCCAGCAGCCAAGATGTGACAGGGCCCGGGGAGCTGTTTTTT